One sample yielded the 20 T cell receptor beta chains listed below, sequenced in a study of T cell changes during pregnancy in multiple sclerosis. Produced via immunoSEQ multiplex PCR; TCRdb's table is partial and in-frame only. Of 55,000 to 65,000 clones listed, 92% are singletons. This sample comprised peripheral blood, obtained in the first trimester of pregnancy. The receptors here all came from a female donor with multiple sclerosis, enrolled in a pregnancy study.

This chain connects TRBV5-6 to TRBJ2-2; TRBD1 matches at 9 bases. V lost 2 bases, J lost 6 bases, and 11 bases stayed unmatched. The CDR3 consists of 17 residues. Looked up from germline, CDR1 is SGHDT and CDR2 is YYEEEE. CDR3 amino acids: CASSFEQGTGWSGELFF. The CDR3 DNA follows: TGTGCCAGCAGCTTTGAACAGGGGACAGGGTGGTCCGGGGAGCTGTTTTTT.

The V call is TRBV30, the J call TRBJ1-5; the match to TRBD1 covers 11 bases. This CDR3 is built from 14 residues. The V and J ends lost 4 bases and 6 bases, in that order; junction bases with no gene match: 5. Germline V gene data show CDR1 as GTSNPN and CDR2 as SVGIG (reference sequence). The CDR3 protein is CAWKGGTGGQPQHF. Here the CDR3 DNA reads TGTGCCTGGAAGGGAGGGACAGGGGGTCAGCCCCAGCATTTT.

V usage is TRBV30 and J usage is TRBJ1-4; D is unclear. The V and J ends lost 2 bases and 0 bases respectively, with 7 bases between them. This CDR3 has 14 residues. Germline CDR1 reads GTSNPN; CDR2 reads SVGIG (reference sequence). This CDR3 is CAWSPGTTNEKLFF. As DNA, the CDR3 is TGTGCCTGGAGTCCAGGCACAACTAATGAAAAACTGTTTTTT.

This sequence joins TRBV14 and TRBJ2-6; a possible D gene is TRBD1 (6 bases). This CDR3 is 16 amino acids long. Germline-derived CDR1 and CDR2 are SGHDN and FVKESK. Deletions cut 10 bases from V and 0 bases from J, with 16 bases between. CDR3 in amino acids: CATRATGNSGANVLTF. DNA of the CDR3: TGTGCCACCAGGGCAACAGGGAACTCTGGGGCCAACGTCCTGACTTTC.

The chain combines TRBV5-6 with TRBJ2-7; weak D call: TRBD1 (5 bases). Trimming pared 0 bases from V and 1 base from J, leaving 8 bases between. CDR1 and CDR2 (germline): SGHDT, YYEEEE. The CDR3 runs 14 residues. The chain's CDR3 is CASSLGKGSYEQYF. CDR3 nucleotide sequence: TGTGCCAGCAGCTTGGGGAAGGGGTCCTACGAGCAGTACTTC.

This chain links TRBV7-2 with TRBJ2-3; D is perhaps TRBD2 (5 bases). Germline V gives CDR1 SGHTA, CDR2 FQGNSA. V was clipped by 5 bases and J by 8 bases, with 14 bases between them. The CDR3 totals 13 residues. The CDR3 DNA reads TGTGCCAGCAGCCTGGACTCCACGCGTACGCAGTATTTT. Its translation: CASSLDSTRTQYF.

The chain combines TRBV29-1 with TRBJ1-1, with D perhaps TRBD1 (6 bases). Trimming pared 7 bases from V and 4 bases from J, leaving 16 bases between. The CDR3 loop spans 13 amino acids. Germline CDR1 SQVTM, CDR2 ANQGSEA. The CDR3 loop is CSANQGSATEAFF. CDR3 in DNA: TGCAGCGCCAACCAGGGGTCGGCCACTGAAGCTTTCTTT.

This chain connects TRBV20-1 to TRBJ1-1; D is uncertain. This CDR3 is built from 11 residues. Germline V gives CDR1 DFQATT, CDR2 SNEGSKA (reference sequence). Trimming left V 5 bases short and J 1 base short, with 5 bases between. As DNA, the CDR3 is TGCAGTGCTGCGGGGAACACTGAAGCTTTCTTT. It translates to CSAAGNTEAFF.

The CDR3 DNA reads TGTGCCAGCAGCTTAGACGGGGGAAGGATTGTTACCGGGGAGCTGTTTTTT. Translated: CASSLDGGRIVTGELFF. J is TRBJ2-2 and V is TRBV7-2; D is possibly TRBD2 (6 bases). The V gene's germline CDR1 is SGHTA and CDR2 FQGNSA. CDR3 length equals 17 residues. V was trimmed by 1 base and J by 5 bases, leaving 17 bases between them.

The rearrangement joins TRBV14 to TRBJ1-1; no clear D gene. The CDR3 is made up of 13 amino acids. CDR1 and CDR2 (germline): SGHDN, FVKESK. Trimming stripped 1 base from V and 1 base from J, with 4 bases between. In DNA form, the CDR3 reads TGTGCCAGCAGCCAAGGACAGAACACTGAAGCTTTCTTT. Encoded protein: CASSQGQNTEAFF. Drawing the rest from reference TRBV14 and TRBJ1-1, the complete variable domain is EAGVTQFPSHSVIEKGQTVTLRCDPISGHDNLYWYRRVMGKEIKFLLHFVKESKQDESGMPNNRFLAERTGGTYSTLKVQPAELEDSGVYFCASSQGQNTEAFFGQGTRLTVV.

The rearrangement links TRBV7-2 to TRBJ1-4, with D uncertain. Trimming pared 0 bases from V and 12 bases from J, leaving 14 bases between. CDR1 and CDR2 from the germline V gene are SGHTA and FQGNSA. There are 14 residues in the CDR3. The CDR3 loop reads CASSLAGLSGELFF. The CDR3 DNA reads as TGTGCCAGCAGCTTAGCAGGACTAAGTGGGGAACTGTTTTTT.

V gene TRBV5-5 combines with J gene TRBJ1-2; D remains ambiguous. This CDR3 is 14 amino acids long. V was shortened by 4 bases and J by 0 bases, with 10 bases between the two germline ends. In germline, CDR1 is SGHKS, CDR2 YYEKEE (reference sequence). The CDR3 region has the DNA TGTGCCAGCAGCCCCCAGATGGCTAACTATGGCTACACCTTC. Protein product: CASSPQMANYGYTF.

The chain couples TRBV15 to TRBJ2-7, with 10 positions matching TRBD2. From germline, CDR1 is LNHNV and CDR2 YYDKDF (reference sequence). Trimming cost V 3 bases and J 3 bases; bases outside gene matches: 17. CDR3 length equals 19 residues. CDR3 in amino acids: CATSSYPPPSGGLNYEQYF. For the CDR3, the DNA is TGTGCCACCAGCAGCTACCCCCCACCTAGCGGGGGCCTTAACTACGAGCAGTACTTC.

V gene TRBV7-9 combines with J gene TRBJ2-7; D gene ambiguous. Germline V lookup: CDR1 SEHNR, CDR2 FQNEAQ (reference sequence). CDR3 length: 15 residues. The V gene lost 1 base and the J gene lost 2 bases, with 12 bases spanning the gap. CDR3 coding DNA: TGTGCCAGCAGCTTAGTTGGGCAGTCCGCCTACGAGCAGTACTTC. Translating it yields CASSLVGQSAYEQYF.

With respect to this clone: In the same sample, other DNA sequences code for this CDR3. J is TRBJ1-6 and V is TRBV27; 9 bases match TRBD1. CDR1 MNHEY and CDR2 SMNVEV come from the germline V gene (reference sequence). The CDR3 sequence is 15 residues long. With V trimmed by 3 bases and J by 8 bases, 5 bases remained unmatched. The CDR3 DNA reads as TGTGCCAGCAGTTTGTACAGGGGGCGCGATTCACCCCTCCACTTT. Translated, it gives CASSLYRGRDSPLHF.

The V call is TRBV18, the J call TRBJ2-7; 8 nucleotides match TRBD1. V was clipped by 3 bases and J by 3 bases; unmatched bases: 7. Germline CDR1 KGHSH, CDR2 LQKENI. CDR3 size: 15 residues. The CDR3: CASSPGQGKVYEQYF. The CDR3 DNA is TGTGCCAGCTCACCCGGACAGGGAAAGGTCTACGAGCAGTACTTC.

The chain carries TRBV21-1 and TRBJ1-5. TRBV21-1 is tagged as a pseudogene. This CDR3 is built from 13 residues. The CDR3 DNA is TGTGCCAGCAGTATTCCCCGGGGGTGGCCCCAGCATTTT. It is translated as CASSIPRGWPQHF.

The gene calls are TRBV5-1 and TRBJ1-1; D gene unclear. V dropped 4 bases and J dropped 7 bases, with 14 bases sitting between them. Per the germline V gene, CDR1 is SGHRS and CDR2 is YFSETQ. The CDR3 spans 13 residues. The CDR3 DNA reads as TGCGCCAGCAGCCCCTTTCCCGGGAATGAAGCTTTCTTT. Protein sequence: CASSPFPGNEAFF.

The chain is built from TRBV4-3 and TRBJ1-1, with a possible D match to TRBD1 (5 bases). Germline V gene lookup returns CDR1 LGHNA and CDR2 YSLEER. The CDR3 spans 15 residues. The germline V and J ends were trimmed by 0 bases and 5 bases, with 13 bases remaining between them. The CDR3 coding sequence is TGCGCCAGCAGCCAAGATCGGGGGATTTTAACTGAAGCTTTCTTT. Translating it yields CASSQDRGILTEAFF.

The chain employs TRBV25-1 and TRBJ2-7, with D tentatively TRBD1 (5 bases). The CDR3 sequence is 13 residues long. Trimming removed 3 bases from V and 2 bases from J, with 8 bases in between. CDR1 is MGHDK and CDR2 is SYGVNS in the germline V gene. The CDR3 bases are TGTGCCAGCAGTGACAGGGTACCCTACGAGCAGTACTTC. It yields the protein CASSDRVPYEQYF.